The clone carrying this T cell receptor beta chain appeared many times. What it recognizes is unknown. The read ends 3 residues shy of where the CDR3 ends; the end is completed using the germline J gene. TCRdb's table, derived via immunoSEQ multiplex PCR, lists solely in-frame clones and lacks some. This sample has tens of thousands of clones, each found more than once. This record comes from a study of T cell clonality in common variable immunodeficiency. Study-wide points: Shared TCRbeta clones were fewer between CVID subjects than controls.

Germline lookup yields CDR1 SGHRS and CDR2 YFSETQ. CDR3 size: 14 residues. Trimming took 4 bases from V and 7 from J; bases not matched to a gene: 5. Sequenced sample: peripheral blood mononuclear cells. This receptor was obtained from a person aged 18 to 70 in good health. The chain carries TRBV5-1 and TRBJ2-1; 10 nucleotides agree with TRBD2. CDR3 sequence: CASSGTSVRNEQFF. The DNA read from the CDR3 is TGCGCCAGCAGCGGGACTAGCGTGCGGAATGAG.